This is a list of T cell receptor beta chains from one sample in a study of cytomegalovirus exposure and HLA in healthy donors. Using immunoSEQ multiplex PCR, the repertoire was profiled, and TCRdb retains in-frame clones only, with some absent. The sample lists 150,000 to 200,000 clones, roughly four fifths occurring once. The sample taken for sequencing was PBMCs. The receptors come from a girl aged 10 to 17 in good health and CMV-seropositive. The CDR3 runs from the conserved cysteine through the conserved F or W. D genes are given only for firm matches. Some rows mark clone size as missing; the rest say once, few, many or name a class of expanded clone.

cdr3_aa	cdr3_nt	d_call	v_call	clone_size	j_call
CASSPGLAGVLYNEQFF	TGCGCCAGCAGCCCGGGACTAGCGGGGGTCCTTTACAATGAGCAGTTCTTC	TRBD2	TRBV4-1	NA	TRBJ2-1
CASSIRTVSSYEQYF	TGTGCCAGCAGCATCAGGACAGTAAGCTCCTACGAGCAGTACTTC	NA	TRBV5-4	NA	TRBJ2-7
CASSIRTGANYGYTF	TGTGCCAGCAGCATTAGGACAGGGGCTAACTATGGCTACACCTTC	TRBD1	TRBV5-4	NA	TRBJ1-2
CASSLGQGLGYTF	TGTGCCAGCAGTTTAGGTCAGGGACTAGGCTACACCTTC	NA	TRBV27	NA	TRBJ1-2
CASRETGGGGTEAFF	TGTGCCAGCAGAGAGACAGGGGGAGGGGGCACTGAAGCTTTCTTT	TRBD1	TRBV6-5	NA	TRBJ1-1
CASNEGIAGAQETQYF	TGTGCCAGCAACGAAGGGATAGCGGGGGCCCAAGAGACCCAGTACTTC	TRBD2	TRBV2	NA	TRBJ2-5
CASSLTSGAYNEQFF	TGTGCCAGCAGCCTAACTAGCGGGGCTTACAATGAGCAGTTCTTC	TRBD2	TRBV6-4	NA	TRBJ2-1
CASSQPGQQETQYF	TGTGCCAGCTCCCAACCGGGACAGCAAGAGACCCAGTACTTC	TRBD1	TRBV18	few	TRBJ2-5
CASIPTGSDNEQFF	TGTGCCAGCATCCCAACGGGGTCGGACAATGAGCAGTTCTTC	NA	TRBV27	once	TRBJ2-1
CASTLAGGVDTQYF	TGTGCCAGCACACTAGCGGGGGGGGTAGATACGCAGTATTTT	TRBD2	TRBV27	NA	TRBJ2-3
CASSFGEESPLHF	TGTGCCAGCAGTTTTGGGGAGGAATCACCCCTCCACTTT	NA	TRBV2	once	TRBJ1-6
CASSGQGIAEAFF	TGCGCCAGCAGCGGACAGGGTATCGCTGAAGCTTTCTTT	TRBD1	TRBV5-1	NA	TRBJ1-1
CSVTGAEAFF	TGCAGCGTTACAGGGGCTGAAGCTTTCTTT	TRBD1	TRBV29-1	NA	TRBJ1-1
CASSVADQLAGAGNTQYF	TGTGCCAGCAGCGTAGCCGATCAGCTAGCGGGGGCAGGGAATACGCAGTATTTT	TRBD2	TRBV9	NA	TRBJ2-3
CASSLEEGRSYEQYF	TGTGCCAGCAGCTTAGAAGAGGGTAGAAGCTACGAGCAGTACTTC	NA	TRBV7-9	NA	TRBJ2-7
CASSSSGGPIGQYF	TGTGCCAGCAGCTCCAGCGGGGGGCCGATCGGGCAGTACTTC	TRBD2	TRBV11-2	NA	TRBJ2-7
CAWKGRGGHIEQFF	TGTGCCTGGAAAGGGAGGGGGGGCCACATTGAGCAGTTCTTC	NA	TRBV30	NA	TRBJ2-1
CASQPTGATGELFF	TGTGCCAGCCAACCCACAGGGGCCACCGGGGAGCTGTTTTTT	TRBD1	TRBV11-3	NA	TRBJ2-2
CASSHPGQPVLALHF	TGTGCCAGTAGTCATCCGGGACAGCCTGTGTTGGCCCTCCACTTT	TRBD1	TRBV19	NA	TRBJ1-6
CASSLAGGGLFADTQYF	TGTGCCAGCAGCTTAGCGGGCGGGGGGCTTTTCGCAGATACGCAGTATTTT	TRBD2	TRBV7-2	NA	TRBJ2-3
CASSFSGGRGQNIQYF	TGTGCCAGCAGCTTCTCAGGGGGAAGGGGCCAAAACATTCAGTACTTC	TRBD1	TRBV11-3	NA	TRBJ2-4
CASSVSPSTEAFF	TGTGCCAGTAGTGTCTCGCCGAGCACTGAAGCTTTCTTT	NA	TRBV19	NA	TRBJ1-1
CASSIRGGAPLHF	TGTGCCAGCAGTATCAGGGGCGGAGCACCCCTCCACTTT	NA	TRBV6-5	NA	TRBJ1-6
CASSLYGQSYEQYF	TGTGCCAGCAGTTTGTATGGACAGTCCTACGAGCAGTACTTC	NA	TRBV27	NA	TRBJ2-7
CASKRAVDTEAFF	TGTGCCAGCAAGCGCGCCGTTGACACTGAAGCTTTCTTT	NA	TRBV6-5	NA	TRBJ1-1
CASSLAAQDYGYTF	TGCGCCAGCAGCTTGGCCGCGCAGGACTATGGCTACACCTTC	NA	TRBV5-1	NA	TRBJ1-2
CASSLGPGQGNTGELFF	TGCGCCAGCAGCCTGGGACCGGGACAGGGGAACACCGGGGAGCTGTTTTTT	TRBD1	TRBV5-1	NA	TRBJ2-2
CSVRQGADYGYTF	TGCAGCGTTAGACAGGGGGCGGACTATGGCTACACCTTC	TRBD1	TRBV29-1	NA	TRBJ1-2
CASSSGQGASMTEAFF	TGTGCCAGCAGCTCCGGACAGGGGGCGTCGATGACTGAAGCTTTCTTT	TRBD1	TRBV7-9	NA	TRBJ1-1
CATSRIQMNTEAFF	TGTGCCACCAGCAGGATACAGATGAACACTGAAGCTTTCTTT	NA	TRBV15	NA	TRBJ1-1
CASLQYLRGETTEAFF	TGCGCCAGCCTTCAATACCTCAGGGGGGAGACCACTGAAGCTTTCTTT	TRBD1	TRBV5-1	NA	TRBJ1-1
CASSFTGRDGYTF	TGTGCCAGCAGCTTTACAGGGAGGGATGGCTACACCTTC	NA	TRBV21-1	NA	TRBJ1-2
CASSLSWSEGRRYF	TGTGCCAGCAGCCTGAGTTGGAGCGAGGGGAGGAGGTACTTC	NA	TRBV5-6	NA	TRBJ2-5
CASSTPTSSYNSPLHF	TGTGCCAGTAGTACCCCCACAAGCTCCTATAATTCACCCCTCCACTTT	NA	TRBV19	NA	TRBJ1-6
CASSLLTGLNTEAFF	TGCGCCAGCAGCCTGCTTACAGGCCTGAACACTGAAGCTTTCTTT	NA	TRBV4-1	NA	TRBJ1-1
CASSLTGGTNEKLFF	TGCGCCAGCAGCTTGACCGGGGGAACTAATGAAAAACTGTTTTTT	NA	TRBV5-1	NA	TRBJ1-4
CASSSQSYNEQFF	TGTGCCAGCAGCTCCCAGTCCTACAATGAGCAGTTCTTC	NA	TRBV7-6	NA	TRBJ2-1
CASSHSGGRETQYF	TGTGCTAGCAGCCACAGCGGGGGGCGGGAGACCCAGTACTTC	TRBD2	TRBV7-7	NA	TRBJ2-5
CASSSFAGGTNEQFF	TGTGCCAGCAGCTCCTTTGCGGGGGGGACGAATGAGCAGTTCTTC	TRBD2	TRBV7-3	NA	TRBJ2-1
CASSSGTGFTGELFF	TGTGCCAGCAGTTCCGGGACAGGGTTTACCGGGGAGCTGTTTTTT	TRBD1	TRBV6-4	few	TRBJ2-2
CASSRTATTSGANVLTF	TGTGCCAGCAGCCGGACAGCGACCACGTCTGGGGCCAACGTCCTGACTTTC	NA	TRBV7-9	NA	TRBJ2-6
CASTPLGDNSPLHF	TGTGCCAGCACCCCCCTTGGAGATAATTCACCCCTCCACTTT	NA	TRBV27	NA	TRBJ1-6
CASTQTGKNEQFF	TGTGCCAGCACCCAAACAGGGAAGAATGAGCAGTTCTTC	NA	TRBV9	NA	TRBJ2-1
CASSLSGGTQYF	TGTGCCAGCAGCCTAAGCGGGGGGACCCAGTACTTC	TRBD2	TRBV7-9	NA	TRBJ2-5
CATRATNEKLFF	TGTGCCACACGGGCAACTAATGAAAAACTGTTTTTT	NA	TRBV15	NA	TRBJ1-4
CSVDGRGGGNTIYF	TGCAGCGTTGATGGGAGAGGGGGTGGAAACACCATATATTTT	NA	TRBV29-1	NA	TRBJ1-3
CASSSTPADYGYTF	TGCGCCAGCAGCTCAACCCCGGCGGACTATGGCTACACCTTC	NA	TRBV5-1	NA	TRBJ1-2
CASSLARGTEAFF	TGTGCCAGCAGCTTAGCAAGGGGGACTGAAGCTTTCTTT	NA	TRBV7-9	NA	TRBJ1-1
CATSHGGYEQYF	TGTGCCACCTCCCACGGGGGGTACGAGCAGTACTTC	TRBD2	TRBV15	NA	TRBJ2-7
CASSSGGEQYF	TGTGCCAGCAGCAGCGGGGGCGAGCAGTACTTC	TRBD2	TRBV27	NA	TRBJ2-7
CASSIRETQYF	TGTGCCAGCAGCATCAGGGAGACCCAGTACTTC	NA	TRBV21-1	NA	TRBJ2-5
CASSSPGLPYEQYF	TGTGCCAGCAGCTCCCCGGGACTCCCCTACGAGCAGTACTTC	NA	TRBV11-1	NA	TRBJ2-7
CASSSLQGIVENTIYF	TGTGCCAGCAGTTCCCTACAGGGGATAGTCGAAAACACCATATATTTT	TRBD1	TRBV28	few	TRBJ1-3
CASSSLRGPSYEQYF	TGTGCCAGCAGCTCCCTAAGGGGGCCCTCCTACGAGCAGTACTTC	TRBD1	TRBV7-9	NA	TRBJ2-7
CASSKLVGPTDTQYF	TGTGCCAGCAGCAAACTAGTCGGTCCCACAGATACGCAGTATTTT	NA	TRBV13	few	TRBJ2-3
CATSRARAGGPYNEQFF	TGTGCCACCAGCAGGGCCCGAGCGGGGGGGCCGTACAATGAGCAGTTCTTC	TRBD2	TRBV15	few	TRBJ2-1
CASTSAGVPSGNTIYF	TGTGCCAGCACCTCGGCAGGGGTTCCTTCTGGAAACACCATATATTTT	NA	TRBV11-2	NA	TRBJ1-3
CASSQISGSEAFF	TGTGCCAGCAGCCAAATTTCGGGATCTGAAGCTTTCTTT	NA	TRBV14	NA	TRBJ1-1
CASSSPGQGSYEQYF	TGCGCCAGCAGCTCGCCGGGACAGGGCAGCTACGAGCAGTACTTC	TRBD1	TRBV5-1	NA	TRBJ2-7